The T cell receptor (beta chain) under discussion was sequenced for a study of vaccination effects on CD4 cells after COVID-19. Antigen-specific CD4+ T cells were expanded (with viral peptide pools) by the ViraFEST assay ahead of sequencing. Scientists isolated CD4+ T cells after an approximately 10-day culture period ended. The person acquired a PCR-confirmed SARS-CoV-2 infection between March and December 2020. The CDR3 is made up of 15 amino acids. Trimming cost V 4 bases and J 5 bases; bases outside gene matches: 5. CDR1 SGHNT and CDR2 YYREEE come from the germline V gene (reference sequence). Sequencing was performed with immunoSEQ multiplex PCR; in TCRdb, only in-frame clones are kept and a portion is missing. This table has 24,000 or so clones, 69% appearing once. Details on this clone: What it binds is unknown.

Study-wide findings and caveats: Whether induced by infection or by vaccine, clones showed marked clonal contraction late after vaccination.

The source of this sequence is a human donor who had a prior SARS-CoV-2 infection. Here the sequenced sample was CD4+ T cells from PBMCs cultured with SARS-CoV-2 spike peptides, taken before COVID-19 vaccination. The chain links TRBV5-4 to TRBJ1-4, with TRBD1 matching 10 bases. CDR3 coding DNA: TGTGCCAGCAGCCAGGGACAGGGGAGGAATGAAAAACTGTTTTTT. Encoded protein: CASSQGQGRNEKLFF. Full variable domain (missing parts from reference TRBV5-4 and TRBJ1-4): ETGVTQSPTHLIKTRGQQVTLRCSSQSGHNTVSWYQQALGQGPQFIFQYYREEENGRGNFPPRFSGLQFPNYSSELNVNALELDDSALYLCASSQGQGRNEKLFFGSGTQLSVL.